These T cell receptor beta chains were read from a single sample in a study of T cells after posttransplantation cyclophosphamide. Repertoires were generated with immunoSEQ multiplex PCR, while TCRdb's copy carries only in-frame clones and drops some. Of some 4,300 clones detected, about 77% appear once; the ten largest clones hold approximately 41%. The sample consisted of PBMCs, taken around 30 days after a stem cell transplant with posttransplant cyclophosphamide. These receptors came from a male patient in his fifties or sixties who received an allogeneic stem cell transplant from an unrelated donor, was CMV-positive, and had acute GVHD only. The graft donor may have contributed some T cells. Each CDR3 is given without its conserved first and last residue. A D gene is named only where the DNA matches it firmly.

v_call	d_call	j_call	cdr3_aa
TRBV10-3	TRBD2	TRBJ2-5	AISTATSGKGTQY
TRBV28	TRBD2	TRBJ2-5	ASSLGRGQY
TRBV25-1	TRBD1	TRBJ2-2	ASSRQGRDTGELF
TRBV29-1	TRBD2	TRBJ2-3	SVAPSGPPGDTQY
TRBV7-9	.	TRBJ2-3	ASRPTGKGDTQY
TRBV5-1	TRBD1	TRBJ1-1	ASSPGTGGWDTEAF
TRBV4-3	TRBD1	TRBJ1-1	ASSQDSRGWGTEAF
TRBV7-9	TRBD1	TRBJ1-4	ASSQHRGSEKLF
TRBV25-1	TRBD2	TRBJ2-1	ASSHQLAGALHEQF
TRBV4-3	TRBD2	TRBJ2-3	ASSQDSGVPSTDTQY
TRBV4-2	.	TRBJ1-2	ASSQEEDTRGYT